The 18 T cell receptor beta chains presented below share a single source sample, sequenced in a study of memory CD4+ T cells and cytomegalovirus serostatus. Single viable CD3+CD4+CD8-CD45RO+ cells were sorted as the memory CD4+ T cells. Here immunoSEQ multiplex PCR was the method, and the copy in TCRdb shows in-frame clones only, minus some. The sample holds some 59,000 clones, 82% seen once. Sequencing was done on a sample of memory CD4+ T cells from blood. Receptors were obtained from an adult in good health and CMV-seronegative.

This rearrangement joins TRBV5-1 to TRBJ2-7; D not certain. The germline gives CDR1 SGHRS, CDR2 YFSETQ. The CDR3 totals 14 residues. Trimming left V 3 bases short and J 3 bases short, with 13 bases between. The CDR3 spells CASSWGTAHYEQYF. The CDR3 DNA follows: TGCGCCAGCAGCTGGGGAACGGCCCACTACGAGCAGTACTTC. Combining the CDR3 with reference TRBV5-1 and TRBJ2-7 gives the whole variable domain KAGVTQTPRYLIKTRGQQVTLSCSPISGHRSVSWYQQTPGQGLQFLFEYFSETQRNKGNFPGRFSGRQFSNSRSEMNVSTLELGDSALYLCASSWGTAHYEQYFGPGTRLTVT.

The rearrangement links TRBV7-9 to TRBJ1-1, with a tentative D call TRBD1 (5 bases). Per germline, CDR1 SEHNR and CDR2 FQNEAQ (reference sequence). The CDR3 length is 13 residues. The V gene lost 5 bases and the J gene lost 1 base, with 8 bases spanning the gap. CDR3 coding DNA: TGTGCCAGCAGCCAACAGGAGAACACTGAAGCTTTCTTT. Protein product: CASSQQENTEAFF.

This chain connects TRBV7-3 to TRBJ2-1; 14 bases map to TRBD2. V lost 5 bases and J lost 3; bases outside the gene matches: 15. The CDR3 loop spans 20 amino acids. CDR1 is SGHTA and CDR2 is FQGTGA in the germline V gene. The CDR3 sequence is CASSIKPPTSGGARYNEQFF. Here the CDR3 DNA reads TGTGCCAGCAGCATAAAACCGCCGACTAGCGGGGGGGCCCGCTACAATGAGCAGTTCTTC.

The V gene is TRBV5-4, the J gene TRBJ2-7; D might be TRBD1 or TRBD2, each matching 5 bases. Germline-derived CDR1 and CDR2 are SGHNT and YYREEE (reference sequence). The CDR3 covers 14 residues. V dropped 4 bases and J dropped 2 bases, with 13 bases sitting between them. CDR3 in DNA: TGTGCCAGCAGCGTGATCGGGGCTGCCTACGAGCAGTACTTC. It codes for CASSVIGAAYEQYF.

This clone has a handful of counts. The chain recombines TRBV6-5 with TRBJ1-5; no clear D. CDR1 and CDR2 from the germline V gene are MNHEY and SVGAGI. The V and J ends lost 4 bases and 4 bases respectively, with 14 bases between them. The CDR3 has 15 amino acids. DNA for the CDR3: TGTGCCAGCAGTTTCGGGAGGATGGGAAATCAGCCCCAGCATTTT. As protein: CASSFGRMGNQPQHF.

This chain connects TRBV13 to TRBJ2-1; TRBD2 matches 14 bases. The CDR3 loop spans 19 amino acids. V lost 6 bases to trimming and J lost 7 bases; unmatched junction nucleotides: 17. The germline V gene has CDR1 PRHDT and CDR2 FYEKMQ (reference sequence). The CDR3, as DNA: TGTGCCAGCAGATCCCTGACACCGGGACTAGCGGGGGTCTATAATGAGCAGTTCTTC. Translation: CASRSLTPGLAGVYNEQFF.

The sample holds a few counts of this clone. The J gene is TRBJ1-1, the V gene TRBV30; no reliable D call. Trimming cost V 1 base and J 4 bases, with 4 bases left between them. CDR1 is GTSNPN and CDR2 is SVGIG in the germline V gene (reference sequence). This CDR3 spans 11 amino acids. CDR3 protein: CAWSALTEAFF. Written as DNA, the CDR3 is TGTGCCTGGAGTGCTCTCACTGAAGCTTTCTTT.

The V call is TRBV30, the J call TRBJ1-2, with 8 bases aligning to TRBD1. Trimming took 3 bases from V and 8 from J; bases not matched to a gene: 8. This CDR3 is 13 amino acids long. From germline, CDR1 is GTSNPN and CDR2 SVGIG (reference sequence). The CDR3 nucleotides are TGTGCCTGGAGCGCACAGGGGGTGAGAGGCTACACCTTC. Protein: CAWSAQGVRGYTF.

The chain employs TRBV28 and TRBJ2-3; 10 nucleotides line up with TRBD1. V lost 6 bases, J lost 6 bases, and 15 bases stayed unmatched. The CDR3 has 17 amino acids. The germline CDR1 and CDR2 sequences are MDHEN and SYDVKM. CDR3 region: CASSPQPGQGRLDTQYF. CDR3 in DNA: TGTGCCAGCAGCCCCCAGCCGGGACAGGGGAGGTTGGATACGCAGTATTTT.

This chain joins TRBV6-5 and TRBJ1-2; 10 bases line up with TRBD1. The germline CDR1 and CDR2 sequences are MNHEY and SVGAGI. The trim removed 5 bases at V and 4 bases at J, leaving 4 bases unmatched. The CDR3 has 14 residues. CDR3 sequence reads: CASSRRTGGYGYTF. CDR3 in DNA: TGTGCCAGCAGTCGTAGGACAGGGGGCTATGGCTACACCTTC.

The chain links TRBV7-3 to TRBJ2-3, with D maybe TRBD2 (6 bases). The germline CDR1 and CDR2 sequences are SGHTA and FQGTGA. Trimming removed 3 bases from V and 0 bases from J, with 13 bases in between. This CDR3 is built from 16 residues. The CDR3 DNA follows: TGTGCCAGCAGCTTTACGGGGGTCTTAAGCACAGATACGCAGTATTTT. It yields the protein CASSFTGVLSTDTQYF.

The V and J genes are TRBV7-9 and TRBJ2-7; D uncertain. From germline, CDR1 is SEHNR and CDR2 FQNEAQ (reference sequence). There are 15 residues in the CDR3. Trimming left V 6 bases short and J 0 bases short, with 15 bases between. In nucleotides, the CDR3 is TGTGCCAGCAGTCCCCCTTTAGGCGGCTCCTACGAGCAGTACTTC. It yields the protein CASSPPLGGSYEQYF.

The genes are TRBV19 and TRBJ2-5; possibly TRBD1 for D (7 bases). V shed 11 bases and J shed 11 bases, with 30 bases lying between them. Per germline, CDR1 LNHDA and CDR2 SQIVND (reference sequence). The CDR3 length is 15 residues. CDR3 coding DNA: TGTGCCGGTACAGGGGCACCACTAGCCCCGGGGAAGCAGTACTTC. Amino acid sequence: CAGTGAPLAPGKQYF. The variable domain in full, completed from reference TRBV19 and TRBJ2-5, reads DGGITQSPKYLFRKEGQNVTLSCEQNLNHDAMYWYRQDPGQGLRLIYYSQIVNDFQKGDIAEGYSVSREKKESFPLTVTSAQKNPTAFYLCAGTGAPLAPGKQYFGPGTRLLVL.

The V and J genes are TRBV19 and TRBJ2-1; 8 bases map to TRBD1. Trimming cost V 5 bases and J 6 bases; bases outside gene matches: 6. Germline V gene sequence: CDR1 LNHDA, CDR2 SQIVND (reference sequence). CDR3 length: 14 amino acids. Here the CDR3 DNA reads TGTGCCAGTAGTCCATGGACAGGGATCAATGAGCAGTTCTTC. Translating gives CASSPWTGINEQFF.

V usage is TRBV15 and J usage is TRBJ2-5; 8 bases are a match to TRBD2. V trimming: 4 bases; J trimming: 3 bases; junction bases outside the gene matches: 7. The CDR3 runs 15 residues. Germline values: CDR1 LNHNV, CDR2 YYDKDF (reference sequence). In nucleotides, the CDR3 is TGTGCCACCAGCACTACGGGGGGGCGAGAAGAGACCCAGTACTTC. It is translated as CATSTTGGREETQYF.

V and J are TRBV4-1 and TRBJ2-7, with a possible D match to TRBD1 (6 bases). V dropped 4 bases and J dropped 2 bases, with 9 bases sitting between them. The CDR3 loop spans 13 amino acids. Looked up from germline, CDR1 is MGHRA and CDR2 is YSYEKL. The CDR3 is CASSPRTAYEQYF. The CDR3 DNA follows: TGCGCCAGCAGCCCAAGGACAGCCTACGAGCAGTACTTC.

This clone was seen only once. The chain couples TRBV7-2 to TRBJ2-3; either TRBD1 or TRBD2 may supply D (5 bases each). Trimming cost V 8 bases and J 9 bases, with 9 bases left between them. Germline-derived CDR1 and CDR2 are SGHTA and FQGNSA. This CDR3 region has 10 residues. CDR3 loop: CASGGDTQYF. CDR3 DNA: TGTGCCAGCGGGGGAGACACGCAGTATTTT.

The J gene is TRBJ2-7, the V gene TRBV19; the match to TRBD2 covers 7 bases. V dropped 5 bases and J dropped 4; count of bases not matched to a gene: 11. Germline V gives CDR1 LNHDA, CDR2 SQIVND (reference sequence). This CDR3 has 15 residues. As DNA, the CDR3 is TGTGCCAGTAGTCGTCCGGCGGGAGCCCTTTACGAGCAGTACTTC. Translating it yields CASSRPAGALYEQYF.